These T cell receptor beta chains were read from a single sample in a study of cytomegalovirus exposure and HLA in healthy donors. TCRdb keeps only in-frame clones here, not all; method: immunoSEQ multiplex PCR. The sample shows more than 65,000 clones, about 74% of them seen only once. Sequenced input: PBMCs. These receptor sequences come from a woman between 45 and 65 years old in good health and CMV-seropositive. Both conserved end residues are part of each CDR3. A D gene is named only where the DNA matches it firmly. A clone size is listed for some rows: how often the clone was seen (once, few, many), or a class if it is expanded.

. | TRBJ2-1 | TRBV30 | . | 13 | CATHDSLYNEQFF | TGTGCCACCCATGACAGCCTCTACAATGAGCAGTTCTTC
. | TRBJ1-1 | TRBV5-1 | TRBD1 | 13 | CASSEGQGTEAFF | TGCGCCAGCAGCGAGGGACAGGGAACTGAAGCTTTCTTT
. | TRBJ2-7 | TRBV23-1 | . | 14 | CASSPWRVAYEQYF | TGCGCCAGCAGTCCGTGGCGGGTTGCCTACGAGCAGTACTTC
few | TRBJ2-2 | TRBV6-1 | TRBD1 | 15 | CASSFDRGLAGELFF | TGTGCCAGCAGTTTCGACAGGGGTCTCGCCGGGGAGCTGTTTTTT
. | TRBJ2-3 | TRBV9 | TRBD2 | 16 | CASSSSGTSGMDTQYF | TGTGCCAGCAGCTCCTCCGGGACTAGCGGGATGGATACGCAGTATTTT
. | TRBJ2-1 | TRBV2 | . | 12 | CASTDFSNEQFF | TGTGCCAGCACCGACTTCTCCAATGAGCAGTTCTTC
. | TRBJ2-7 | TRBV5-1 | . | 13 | CASSRRQTYEQYF | TGCGCCAGCAGCCGAAGACAGACCTACGAGCAGTACTTC
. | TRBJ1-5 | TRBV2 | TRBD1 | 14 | CASEGQYSNQPQHF | TGTGCCAGCGAGGGACAGTATAGCAATCAGCCCCAGCATTTT
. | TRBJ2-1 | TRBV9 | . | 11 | CASSVGGEQFF | TGTGCCAGCAGCGTAGGAGGGGAGCAGTTCTTC
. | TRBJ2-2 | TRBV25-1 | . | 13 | CASSARYTGELFF | TGTGCCAGCAGTGCTAGGTACACCGGGGAGCTGTTTTTT
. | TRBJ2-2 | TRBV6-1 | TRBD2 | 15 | CASRRGGSITGELFF | TGTGCCAGCAGAAGAGGCGGGAGTATCACCGGGGAGCTGTTTTTT
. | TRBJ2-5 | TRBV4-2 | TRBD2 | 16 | CASSRGLAEMGETQYF | TGTGCCAGCAGCCGAGGACTAGCGGAGATGGGGGAGACCCAGTACTTC
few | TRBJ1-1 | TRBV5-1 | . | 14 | CASSLNAENTEAFF | TGCGCCAGCAGCTTGAATGCGGAAAACACTGAAGCTTTCTTT
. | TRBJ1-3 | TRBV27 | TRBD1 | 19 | CASSKTGGSTLLSGNTIYF | TGTGCCAGCAGTAAAACAGGGGGCTCTACTCTTCTCTCTGGAAACACCATATATTTT
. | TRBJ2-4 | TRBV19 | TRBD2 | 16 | CASSIAAGGAKNIQYF | TGTGCCAGTAGTATTGCAGCGGGAGGGGCGAAAAACATTCAGTACTTC